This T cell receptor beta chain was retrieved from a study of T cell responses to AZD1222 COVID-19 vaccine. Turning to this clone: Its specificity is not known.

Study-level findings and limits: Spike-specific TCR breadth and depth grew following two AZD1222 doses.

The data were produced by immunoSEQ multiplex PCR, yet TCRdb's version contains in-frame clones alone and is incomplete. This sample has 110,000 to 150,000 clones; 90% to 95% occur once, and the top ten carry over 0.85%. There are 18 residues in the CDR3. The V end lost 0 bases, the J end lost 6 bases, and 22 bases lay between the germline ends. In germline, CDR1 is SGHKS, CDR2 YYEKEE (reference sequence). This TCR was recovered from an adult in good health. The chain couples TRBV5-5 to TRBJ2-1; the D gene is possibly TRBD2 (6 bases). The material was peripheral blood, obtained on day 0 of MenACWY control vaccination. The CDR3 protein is CASSLGTGEWPWGNEQFF. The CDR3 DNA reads TGTGCCAGCAGCTTGGGTACGGGGGAATGGCCATGGGGCAATGAGCAGTTCTTC.